The clone carrying this T cell receptor beta chain was seen repeatedly, ten times or more. This CDR3 region has 15 residues. The V gene lost 5 bases and the J gene lost 5 bases, with 16 bases spanning the gap. Until they underwent thyroid surgery, no patient had received any treatment. This entry is derived from a study of metastatic and nonmetastatic thyroid tumors. Via MiXCR, TCRdb re-called the PCR reads. The sample contains roughly 22,000 clones, 36% of which appear only once. The sample consisted of blood. The receptor comes from a male donor with papillary thyroid cancer or a benign thyroid nodule (not recorded which). Some clones in this sample may be carry-over from other donors' samples. The V and J genes are TRBV12-3 or TRBV12-4 and TRBJ2-1; the D gene is possibly TRBD2 (7 bases). The CDR3 DNA sequence: TGTGCCAGCAGTGGGGGGGGCCTCCGGGACAATGAGCAGTTCTTC. It yields the protein CASSGGGLRDNEQFF.